This T cell receptor (beta chain) is drawn from a study of blood T cell repertoires in COVID-19. As for the study in general: The United States, Italy and Spain supplied acute and convalescent COVID-19 samples. From T cells, B-cell-depleted T cells, or PBMCs came the material, which was cDNA or gDNA.

Germline CDR1 is SGHTA and CDR2 is FQGNSA. This CDR3 has 14 residues. The V and J ends lost 5 bases and 5 bases respectively, with 12 bases between them. Authors' data handling: Nucleated cell number was recorded as an estimate derived from reference gene primer amplification. The assay was immunoSEQ multiplex PCR, and TCRdb's table has in-frame clones only and misses some. The V and J calls and clone size were taken over from that table, and D and trimming were inferred from the DNA. Of about 170,000 clones listed, around nine tenths were seen once; the top ten hold approximately 2.1%. V is TRBV7-2 and J is TRBJ2-2, with D possibly being TRBD1 (6 bases). Sequencing input: peripheral blood. This receptor was taken from a man in his forties or fifties who had recovered from COVID-19. This chain's CDR3 is CASSRGTGTGELFF. The CDR3 bases are TGTGCCAGCAGCAGAGGCACAGGGACCGGGGAGCTGTTTTTT.